This TCR beta chain was identified in a study of regulatory T cells in long-lasting Graves disease. Germline CDR1 is DFQATT and CDR2 is SNEGSKA (reference sequence). The V segment lost 3 bases and the J segment 1 base; nucleotides outside the gene matches: 8. This CDR3 comprises 16 residues. This clonotype was detected many times. Time point here: newly diagnosed GD, antithyroid drugs for less than 3 months. Researchers made the TCR library from RNA that was extracted from PBMCs. Both iRepertoire HTBI primers and Arm-PCR of CDR3 regions were used to build the TCR beta libraries. A single record per CDR3 protein comes from TCRdb applying MiXCR to the multiplex PCR reads. This table holds a few hundred thousand distinct CDR3 sequences, roughly 19% found once. In addition, the sample was reused for a study of T cells in Graves' hyperthyroidism and ophthalmopathy. That investigation notes: Most clonotypes that expanded in the thyroid above 0.001 also showed up in blood.

The sample consisted of peripheral blood mononuclear cells (PBMCs), taken at new diagnosis, from a patient treated with antithyroid drugs. This chain joins TRBV20-1 and TRBJ1-5, with TRBD1 identical over 8 bases. The source of this sequence is a woman in her twenties or thirties with Graves disease. CDR3 loop: CSARHNTGGSNQPQHF. For the CDR3, the DNA is TGCAGTGCTAGGCATAACACAGGGGGAAGCAATCAGCCCCAGCATTTT.